Shown below are 32 T cell receptor beta chains from a single sample sequenced in a study of memory CD8 T cells in hepatitis C reinfection. TCRdb keeps only in-frame clones here, not all; method: immunoSEQ multiplex PCR. The sample lists around 5,000 clones; roughly 90% were seen once. Regarding time point: late/post reinfection, 12 to 24 weeks after detection. The sorted cells went straight to TCR sequencing with no prior in vitro expansion. Specimen: naive CD8+ T cells sorted from blood. The receptors were gathered from a man between 50 and 59 years old with hepatitis C virus infection.

This chain links TRBV28 with TRBJ2-7; TRBD2 is a possible D gene (6 bases). Trimming removed 6 bases at V and 2 bases at J, with 17 bases between. The CDR3 covers 15 residues. CDR1 and CDR2 (germline): MDHEN, SYDVKM. As DNA, the CDR3 is TGTGCCAGCAGAGAACCCCCGGGAGATACCTACGAGCAGTACTTC. It codes for CASREPPGDTYEQYF.

CDR3: CATSSGLAGGNEQFF. The DNA of the CDR3 is TGTGCCACCAGCAGTGGGCTAGCGGGAGGGAATGAGCAGTTCTTC. The rearrangement uses TRBV15 and TRBJ2-1; 12 bases are shared with TRBD2. The CDR3 runs to 15 residues. CDR1 and CDR2 from the germline V gene are LNHNV and YYDKDF (reference sequence). V gave up 3 bases and J gave up 7 bases; unmatched junction bases: 4.

This clone was observed a handful of times. This rearrangement joins TRBV11-3 to TRBJ2-1, with 11 bases lining up with TRBD1. V lost 5 bases and J lost 7; bases outside the gene matches: 7. The germline V gene encodes CDR1 SGHNT and CDR2 YENEEA. There are 15 residues in the CDR3. CDR3 residues: CASSVGGQGENEQFF. CDR3 bases: TGTGCCAGCAGCGTAGGGGGACAGGGGGAAAATGAGCAGTTCTTC. Combining the CDR3 with reference TRBV11-3 and TRBJ2-1 gives the whole variable domain EAGVVQSPRYKIIEKKQPVAFWCNPISGHNTLYWYLQNLGQGPELLIRYENEEAVDDSQLPKDRFSAERLKGVDSTLKIQPAELGDSAVYLCASSVGGQGENEQFFGPGTRLTVL.

The V and J genes are TRBV6-5 and TRBJ2-1; the D is unclear. CDR1 MNHEY and CDR2 SVGAGI come from the germline V gene. Trimming pared 2 bases from V and 5 bases from J, leaving 16 bases between. This CDR3 contains 16 residues. DNA of the CDR3: TGTGCCAGCAGTTACCCGGCGGTGCGGATAGACAATGAGCAGTTCTTC. It specifies CASSYPAVRIDNEQFF.

CDR3 coding DNA: TGTGCCTGGAGTGTCACCTACTACGAGCAGTACTTC. Translation gives CAWSVTYYEQYF. This sequence joins TRBV30 and TRBJ2-7; D gene uncertain. In germline, CDR1 is GTSNPN, CDR2 SVGIG (reference sequence). The CDR3 has 12 residues. Deletions cut 0 bases from V and 3 bases from J, with 6 bases between. The full variable domain, completed using reference TRBV30 and TRBJ2-7, is SQTIHQWPATLVQPVGSPLSLECTVEGTSNPNLYWYRQAAGRGLQLLFYSVGIGQISSEVPQNLSASRPQDRQFILSSKKLLLSDSGFYLCAWSVTYYEQYFGPGTRLTVT.

V gene TRBV7-9 combines with J gene TRBJ2-3; D is undetermined. The CDR3 spans 16 residues. Trimming cost V 1 base and J 0 bases, with 11 bases left between them. CDR1 and CDR2 (germline): SEHNR, FQNEAQ (reference sequence). CDR3 bases: TGTGCCAGCAGCTTAGGCGACAACCTTAGCACAGATACGCAGTATTTT. As protein: CASSLGDNLSTDTQYF.

This chain uses TRBV5-8 with TRBJ1-1, with 7 bases that match TRBD1. There are 14 residues in the CDR3. Unmatched junction bases numbered 6, after V lost 4 bases and J lost 3 bases. Germline V lookup: CDR1 SGHTS, CDR2 YDEGEE. CDR3 DNA sequence: TGTGCCAGCAGCGATGTACAGGGGTACACTGAAGCTTTCTTT. Protein product: CASSDVQGYTEAFF.

This clone was recorded a few times. The CDR3 protein is CASSLATEFLDTQYF. The CDR3 nucleotides are TGCGCCAGCAGCTTGGCGACGGAGTTCCTCGATACGCAGTATTTT. The gene calls are TRBV5-1 and TRBJ2-3; D remains unclear. Germline lookup yields CDR1 SGHRS and CDR2 YFSETQ. The length of the CDR3 is 15 residues. Trimming took 0 bases from V and 6 from J, leaving 14 bases between them.

This chain uses TRBV25-1 with TRBJ1-2, with D uncertain. Germline V gives CDR1 MGHDK, CDR2 SYGVNS. V was clipped by 1 base and J by 3 bases, with 9 bases between them. The CDR3 runs 14 residues. DNA for the CDR3: TGTGCCAGCAGTGAATCGAACAGCTACTATGGCTACACCTTC. It translates to CASSESNSYYGYTF.

The chain couples TRBV9 to TRBJ1-1; D not resolved. CDR3 length: 14 amino acids. Trimming took 0 bases from V and 1 from J, leaving 7 bases between them. CDR1 is SGDLS, CDR2 YYNGEE, per germline. The DNA of the CDR3 is TGTGCCAGCAGCGTAGGCAGGAAGAACACTGAAGCTTTCTTT. This translates into CASSVGRKNTEAFF.

The chain combines TRBV27 with TRBJ2-5; 8 nucleotides line up with TRBD2. V shed 0 bases and J 5 bases; nucleotides not matched to a gene: 5. CDR3 length: 15 amino acids. Germline lookup yields CDR1 MNHEY and CDR2 SMNVEV (reference sequence). This chain's CDR3 is CASSLSGTSFETQYF. The CDR3 nucleotides read TGTGCCAGCAGTTTATCCGGGACTAGTTTTGAGACCCAGTACTTC.

This chain joins TRBV15 and TRBJ2-1; possibly TRBD2 for D (6 bases). The V end was cut by 5 bases, the J end by 5 bases, with 22 bases between. The CDR3 is made up of 17 amino acids. Germline assignment: CDR1 LNHNV and CDR2 YYDKDF (reference sequence). CDR3 sequence: CATSPRDSSLINNEQFF. For the CDR3, the DNA is TGTGCCACCAGCCCCCGGGACTCCTCGTTAATAAACAATGAGCAGTTCTTC.

V is TRBV7-8 and J is TRBJ2-7, with 9 bases lining up with TRBD1. This CDR3 contains 15 residues. Losses at the gene ends were 6 bases for V and 4 bases for J; bases not matched to a gene: 10. Germline values: CDR1 SGHVS, CDR2 FQNEAQ. The CDR3 nucleotides are TGTGCCAGCAGAAATACCGGGACAGGGTCTTACGAGCAGTACTTC. It is translated as CASRNTGTGSYEQYF.

The chain recombines TRBV9 with TRBJ1-4, with 9 bases fitting TRBD1. The germline CDR1 and CDR2 sequences are SGDLS and YYNGEE. The J segment lost 8 bases and the V segment lost 0 bases, leaving 5 bases of the junction unmatched. This CDR3 has 15 residues. CDR3 coding DNA: TGTGCCAGCAGCGTAGCGGGACAGGGTAGAGAAAAACTGTTTTTT. It encodes CASSVAGQGREKLFF.

This clone occurred once. The conserved final phenylalanine or tryptophan is absent from the CDR3, which likely points to a read error. The DNA is omitted, as the CDR3 cannot be located on it reliably, and the CDR3 follows TCRdb's listing. The rearrangement uses TRBV21-1 and TRBJ2-6; the table's D call of TRBD2 was not tested on the DNA. TRBV21-1 is shown as a pseudogene. The CDR3 has 15 residues if both end residues are counted. The CDR3 reads CASSTPRPTSAGAVL.

The rearrangement uses TRBV28 and TRBJ1-5; the match to TRBD1 covers 7 bases. V lost 10 bases to trimming and J lost 0 bases; unmatched junction nucleotides: 9. The CDR3 has 15 residues. Germline CDR1 and CDR2: MDHEN and SYDVKM. CDR3 residues: CATWGQPFSNQPQHF. The DNA of the CDR3 is TGTGCCACCTGGGGACAGCCATTTAGCAATCAGCCCCAGCATTTT.

The V call is TRBV7-9, the J call TRBJ2-7, with TRBD1 as a possible D gene (6 bases). Trimming cost V 4 bases and J 0 bases, with 25 bases left between them. CDR3 length: 19 amino acids. The germline V gene has CDR1 SEHNR and CDR2 FQNEAQ (reference sequence). Written as DNA, the CDR3 is TGTGCCAGCAGCTCTTCCCCCCATTTGGGCAGGGGAAGCTCCTACGAGCAGTACTTC. It yields the protein CASSSSPHLGRGSSYEQYF.

This chain joins TRBV18 and TRBJ2-5, with 12 bases lining up with TRBD2. Germline CDR1 KGHSH, CDR2 LQKENI. V lost 1 base to trimming and J lost 1 base; unmatched junction nucleotides: 1. The CDR3 is 16 amino acids. DNA of the CDR3: TGTGCCAGCTCACCACGACTAGCGGGAGTCCAAGAGACCCAGTACTTC. Translating it yields CASSPRLAGVQETQYF.

The gene calls are TRBV30 and TRBJ2-2, with D perhaps matching TRBD1 (5 bases). CDR1 is GTSNPN, CDR2 SVGIG, per germline (reference sequence). V lost 1 base to trimming and J lost 5 bases, with 11 bases between them. The CDR3 is made up of 14 amino acids. In DNA form, the CDR3 reads TGTGCCTGGAGTGAAGCAGGGTTGACCGGGGAGCTGTTTTTT. Encoded protein: CAWSEAGLTGELFF.

The chain couples TRBV5-5 to TRBJ1-1; 7 bases line up with TRBD1. Germline loops: CDR1 SGHKS, CDR2 YYEKEE (reference sequence). V lost 1 base, J lost 3 bases, and 0 bases stayed unmatched. The CDR3 runs to 13 residues. The CDR3 DNA is TGTGCCAGCAGCTTGCAGGGGGACACTGAAGCTTTCTTT. Translated, it gives CASSLQGDTEAFF.

The chain employs TRBV18 and TRBJ2-1; 10 bases match TRBD1. V shed 5 bases, J shed 8 bases, and the junction held 6 bases outside the gene matches. Germline lookup yields CDR1 KGHSH and CDR2 LQKENI. The CDR3 runs 14 residues. The CDR3 region is CASSSRDRGDEQFF. Here the CDR3 DNA reads TGTGCCAGCTCATCTCGGGACAGGGGCGATGAGCAGTTCTTC.

The gene calls are TRBV30 and TRBJ1-2, with 9 positions matching TRBD1. Germline V gene data show CDR1 as GTSNPN and CDR2 as SVGIG (reference sequence). The CDR3 is 13 amino acids. The junction had 7 bases not matched to a gene; V was cut back by 3 bases and J by 8 bases. CDR3 sequence (DNA): TGTGCCTGGAGCCTGACAGGGGGTGAGGGCTACACCTTC. Protein sequence: CAWSLTGGEGYTF.

The chain recombines TRBV5-3 with TRBJ2-1; TRBD2 aligns across 15 bases. TRBV5-3 belongs to the ORF category, with a function that is uncertain. V shed 0 bases and J 0 bases; nucleotides not matched to a gene: 7. The CDR3 has 20 residues. The CDR3 DNA follows: TGTGCCAGAAGCTTGGCGATGGGACTAGCGGGAGGCAGCTCCTACAATGAGCAGTTCTTC. It is translated as CARSLAMGLAGGSSYNEQFF.

V gene TRBV27 combines with J gene TRBJ2-7, with TRBD2 identical over 9 bases. The germline CDR1 and CDR2 sequences are MNHEY and SMNVEV (reference sequence). Trimming at V came to 5 bases and at J to 0 bases, leaving 8 bases not matched to a gene. The CDR3 sequence is 16 residues long. The CDR3, as DNA: TGTGCCAGCAGTACCATAGCGGGGGCCGTCTCCTACGAGCAGTACTTC. It encodes CASSTIAGAVSYEQYF.

The sample holds a few counts of this clone. The J gene is TRBJ1-2, the V gene TRBV25-1; weak D call: TRBD1 (5 bases). The CDR3 has 14 residues. Germline values: CDR1 MGHDK, CDR2 SYGVNS. The V gene lost 4 bases and the J gene lost 5 bases, with 14 bases spanning the gap. The CDR3 DNA follows: TGTGCCAGCAGTGTTAGCGGGGACTTATATGGCTACACCTTC. Amino acids: CASSVSGDLYGYTF.

The rearrangement joins TRBV7-9 to TRBJ2-3, with D hard to call. CDR1 is SEHNR, CDR2 FQNEAQ, per germline (reference sequence). CDR3 length: 13 residues. V was pared by 1 base and J by 6 bases, with 8 bases between. In DNA form, the CDR3 reads TGTGCCAGCAGCTTAGATTTTCCGGATACGCAGTATTTT. Translated: CASSLDFPDTQYF.

The chain employs TRBV27 and TRBJ1-1, with D possibly TRBD1 on 6 matching bases. The CDR3 has 14 residues. Germline CDR1 reads MNHEY; CDR2 reads SMNVEV (reference sequence). V was cut by 3 bases and J by 2 bases, with 10 bases left in between. In DNA, the CDR3 is TGTGCCAGCAGTTTTGGGACAACTAACACTGAAGCTTTCTTT. It is translated as CASSFGTTNTEAFF.

The chain carries TRBV11-2 and TRBJ2-2; a weak D match, TRBD2 (6 bases). The CDR3 has 15 amino acids. The germline V gene has CDR1 SGHAT and CDR2 FQNNGV. Trimming pared 4 bases from V and 2 bases from J, leaving 11 bases between. CDR3: CASSSLAYNTGELFF. DNA of the CDR3: TGTGCCAGCAGCTCCCTAGCGTATAACACCGGGGAGCTGTTTTTT.

This clone was observed a single time. The CDR3: CASSADGTSAYEQYF. CDR3 bases: TGTGCCAGCAGCGCAGACGGGACATCGGCCTACGAGCAGTACTTC. The V gene is TRBV7-9, the J gene TRBJ2-7, with a possible D match to TRBD1 (6 bases). V was pared by 5 bases and J by 2 bases, with 16 bases between. Germline V CDR1 and CDR2: SEHNR, FQNEAQ (reference sequence). The CDR3 sequence is 15 residues long.

The chain joins TRBV7-9 to TRBJ1-4, with D possibly being TRBD1 (6 bases). V was trimmed by 4 bases and J by 3 bases, leaving 9 bases between them. In germline, CDR1 is SEHNR, CDR2 FQNEAQ (reference sequence). The CDR3 is made up of 14 amino acids. CDR3 in amino acids: CASSSGQANEKLFF. CDR3 sequence (DNA): TGTGCCAGCAGCTCGGGACAAGCTAATGAAAAACTGTTTTTT.

V usage is TRBV19 and J usage is TRBJ2-7; D is perhaps TRBD2 (6 bases). CDR1 is LNHDA, CDR2 SQIVND, per germline (reference sequence). This CDR3 contains 13 residues. V was cut by 4 bases and J by 3 bases, with 10 bases left in between. CDR3: CASSSGMHYEQYF. The CDR3 DNA follows: TGTGCCAGTAGTAGCGGGATGCACTACGAGCAGTACTTC.

The genes are TRBV6-1 and TRBJ1-4; TRBD1 agrees at 9 bases. Germline lookup yields CDR1 MNHNS and CDR2 SASEGT. This CDR3 has 15 residues. V trimming: 3 bases; J trimming: 8 bases; junction bases outside the gene matches: 7. CDR3: CASSDWTGVREKLFF. CDR3 bases: TGTGCCAGCAGTGATTGGACAGGGGTAAGGGAAAAACTGTTTTTT.